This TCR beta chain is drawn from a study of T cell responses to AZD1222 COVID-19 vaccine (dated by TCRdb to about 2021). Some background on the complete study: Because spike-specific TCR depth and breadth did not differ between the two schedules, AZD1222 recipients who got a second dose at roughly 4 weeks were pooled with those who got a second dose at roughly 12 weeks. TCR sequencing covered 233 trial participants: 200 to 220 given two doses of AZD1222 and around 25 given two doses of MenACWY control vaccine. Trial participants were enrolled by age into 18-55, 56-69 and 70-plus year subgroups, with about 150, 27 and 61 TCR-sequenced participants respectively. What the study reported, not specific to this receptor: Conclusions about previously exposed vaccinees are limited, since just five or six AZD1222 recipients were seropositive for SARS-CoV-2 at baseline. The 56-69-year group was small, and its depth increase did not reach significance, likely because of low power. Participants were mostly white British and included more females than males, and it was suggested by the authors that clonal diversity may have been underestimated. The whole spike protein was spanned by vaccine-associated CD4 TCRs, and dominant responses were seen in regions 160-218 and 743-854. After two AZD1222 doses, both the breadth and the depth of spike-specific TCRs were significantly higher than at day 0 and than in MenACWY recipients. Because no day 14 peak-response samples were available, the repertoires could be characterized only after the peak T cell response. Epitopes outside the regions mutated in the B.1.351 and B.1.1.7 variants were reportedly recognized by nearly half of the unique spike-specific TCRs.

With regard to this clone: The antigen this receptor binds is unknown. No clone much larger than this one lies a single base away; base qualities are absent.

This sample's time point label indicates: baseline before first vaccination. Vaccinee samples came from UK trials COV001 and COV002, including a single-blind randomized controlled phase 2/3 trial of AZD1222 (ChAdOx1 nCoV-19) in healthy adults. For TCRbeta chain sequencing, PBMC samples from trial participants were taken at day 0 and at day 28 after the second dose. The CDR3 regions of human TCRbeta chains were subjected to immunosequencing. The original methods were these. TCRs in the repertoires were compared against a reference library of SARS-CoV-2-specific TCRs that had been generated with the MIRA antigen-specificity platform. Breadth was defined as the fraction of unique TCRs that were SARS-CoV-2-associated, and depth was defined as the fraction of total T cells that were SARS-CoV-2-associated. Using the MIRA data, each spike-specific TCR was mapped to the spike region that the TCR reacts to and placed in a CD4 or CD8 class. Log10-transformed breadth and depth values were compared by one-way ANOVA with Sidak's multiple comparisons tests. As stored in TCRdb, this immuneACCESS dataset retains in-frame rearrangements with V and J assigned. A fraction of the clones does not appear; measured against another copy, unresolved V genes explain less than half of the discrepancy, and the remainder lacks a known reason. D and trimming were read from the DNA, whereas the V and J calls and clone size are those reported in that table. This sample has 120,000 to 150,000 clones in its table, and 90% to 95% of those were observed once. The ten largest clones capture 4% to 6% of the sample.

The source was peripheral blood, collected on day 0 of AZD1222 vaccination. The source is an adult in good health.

The CDR3 is CASSVRWAQAYEQYF. The bases read TGTGCCAGCAGCGTCCGCTGGGCGCAAGCCTACGAGCAGTACTTC. Recombination linked TRBV7-8 to TRBJ2-7; the D segment cannot be called with confidence. The germline V gene provides CDR1 SGHVS and CDR2 FQNEAQ. The CDR3 sequence holds 15 residues, the cysteine and phenylalanine included. This entry keeps only the CDR3 DNA: 45 bases, framed from base 1. Trimming costs V 5 bases and J 2 bases, and their ends lie 16 bases apart.